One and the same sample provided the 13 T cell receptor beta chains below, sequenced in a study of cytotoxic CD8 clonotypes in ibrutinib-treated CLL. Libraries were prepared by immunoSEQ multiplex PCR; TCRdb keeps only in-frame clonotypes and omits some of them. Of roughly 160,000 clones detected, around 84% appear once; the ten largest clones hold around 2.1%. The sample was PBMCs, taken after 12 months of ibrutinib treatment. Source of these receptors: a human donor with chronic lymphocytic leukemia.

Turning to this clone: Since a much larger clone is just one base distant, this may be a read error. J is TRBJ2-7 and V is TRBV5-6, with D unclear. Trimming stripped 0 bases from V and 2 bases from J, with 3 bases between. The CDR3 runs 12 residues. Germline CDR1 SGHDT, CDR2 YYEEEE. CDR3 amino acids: CASSLEAYEQYF. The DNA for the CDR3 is TGTGCCAGCAGCTTGGAAGCCTACGAGCAGTACTTC.

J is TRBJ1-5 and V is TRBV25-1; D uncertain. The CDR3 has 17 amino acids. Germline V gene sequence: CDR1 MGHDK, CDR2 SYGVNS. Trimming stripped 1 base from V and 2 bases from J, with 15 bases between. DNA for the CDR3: TGTGCCAGCAGTGAATCCGCTTGGCAGGACCGCAATCAGCCCCAGCATTTT. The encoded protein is CASSESAWQDRNQPQHF.

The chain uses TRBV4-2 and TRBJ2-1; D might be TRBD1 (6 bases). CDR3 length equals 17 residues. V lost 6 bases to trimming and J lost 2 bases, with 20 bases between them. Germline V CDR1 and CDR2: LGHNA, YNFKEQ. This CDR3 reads CASSLSGVPPPYNEQFF. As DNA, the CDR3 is TGTGCCAGCAGTTTATCAGGGGTCCCCCCGCCCTACAATGAGCAGTTCTTC.

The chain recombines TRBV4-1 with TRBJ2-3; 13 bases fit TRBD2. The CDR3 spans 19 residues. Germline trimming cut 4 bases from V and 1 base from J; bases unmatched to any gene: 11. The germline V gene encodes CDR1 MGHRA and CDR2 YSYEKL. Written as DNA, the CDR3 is TGCGCCAGCAGCCCCGAGACGGGACTAGCGGGATTAGGCACAGATACGCAGTATTTT. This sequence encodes CASSPETGLAGLGTDTQYF.

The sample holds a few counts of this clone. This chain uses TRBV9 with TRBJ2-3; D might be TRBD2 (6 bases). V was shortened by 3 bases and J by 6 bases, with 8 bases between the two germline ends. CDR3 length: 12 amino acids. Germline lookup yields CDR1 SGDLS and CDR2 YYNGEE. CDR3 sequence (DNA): TGTGCCAGCAGCGCGGGACTGGATACGCAGTATTTT. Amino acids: CASSAGLDTQYF.

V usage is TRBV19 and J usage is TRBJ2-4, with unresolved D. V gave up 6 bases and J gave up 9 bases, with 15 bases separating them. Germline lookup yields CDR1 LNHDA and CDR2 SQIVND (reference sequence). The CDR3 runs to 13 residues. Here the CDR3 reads CASRPRGYGIQYF. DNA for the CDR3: TGTGCCAGTAGACCCAGAGGATATGGCATTCAGTACTTC. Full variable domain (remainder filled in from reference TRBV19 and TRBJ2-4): DGGITQSPKYLFRKEGQNVTLSCEQNLNHDAMYWYRQDPGQGLRLIYYSQIVNDFQKGDIAEGYSVSREKKESFPLTVTSAQKNPTAFYLCASRPRGYGIQYFGAGTRLSVL.

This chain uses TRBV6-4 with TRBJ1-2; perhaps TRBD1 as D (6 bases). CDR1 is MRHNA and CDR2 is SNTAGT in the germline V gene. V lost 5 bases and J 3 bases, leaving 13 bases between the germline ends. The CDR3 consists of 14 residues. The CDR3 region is CASSPEQGDYGYTF. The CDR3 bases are TGTGCCAGCAGTCCAGAACAGGGAGACTATGGCTACACCTTC.

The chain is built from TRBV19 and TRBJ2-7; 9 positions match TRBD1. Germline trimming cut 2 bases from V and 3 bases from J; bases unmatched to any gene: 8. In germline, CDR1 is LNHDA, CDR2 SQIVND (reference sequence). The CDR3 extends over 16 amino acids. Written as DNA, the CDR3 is TGTGCCAGTAGTATACTAATCGGACAGGGGCGCTACGAGCAGTACTTC. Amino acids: CASSILIGQGRYEQYF.

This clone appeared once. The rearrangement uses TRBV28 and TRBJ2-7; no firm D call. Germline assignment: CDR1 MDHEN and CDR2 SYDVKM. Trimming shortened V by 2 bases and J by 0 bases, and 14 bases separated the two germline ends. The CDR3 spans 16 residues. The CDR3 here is CASSLGVLGLSYEQYF. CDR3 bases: TGTGCCAGCAGTTTAGGTGTCCTGGGTCTCTCCTACGAGCAGTACTTC. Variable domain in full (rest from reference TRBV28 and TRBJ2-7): DVKVTQSSRYLVKRTGEKVFLECVQDMDHENMFWYRQDPGLGLRLIYFSYDVKMKEKGDIPEGYSVSREKKERFSLILESASTNQTSMYLCASSLGVLGLSYEQYFGPGTRLTVT.

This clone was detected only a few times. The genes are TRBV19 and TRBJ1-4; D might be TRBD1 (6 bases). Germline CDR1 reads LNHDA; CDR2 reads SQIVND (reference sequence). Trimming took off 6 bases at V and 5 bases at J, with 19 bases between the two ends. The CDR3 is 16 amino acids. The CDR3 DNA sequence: TGTGCCAGTAGGAACAGGCGCCCGGGGGGCAATGAAAAACTGTTTTTT. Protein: CASRNRRPGGNEKLFF.

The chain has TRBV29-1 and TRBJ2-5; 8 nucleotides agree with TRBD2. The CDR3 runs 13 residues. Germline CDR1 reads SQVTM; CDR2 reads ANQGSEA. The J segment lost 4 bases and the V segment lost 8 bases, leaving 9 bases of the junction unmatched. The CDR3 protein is CSSTGTRGETQYF. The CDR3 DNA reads TGCAGCTCGACCGGGACTAGAGGAGAGACCCAGTACTTC.

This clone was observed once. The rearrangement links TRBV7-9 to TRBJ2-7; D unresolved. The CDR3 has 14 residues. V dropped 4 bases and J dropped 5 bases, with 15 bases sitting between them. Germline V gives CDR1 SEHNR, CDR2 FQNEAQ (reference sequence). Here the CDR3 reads CASSSTEQRHEQYF. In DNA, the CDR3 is TGTGCCAGCAGCTCGACGGAGCAAAGGCACGAGCAGTACTTC.

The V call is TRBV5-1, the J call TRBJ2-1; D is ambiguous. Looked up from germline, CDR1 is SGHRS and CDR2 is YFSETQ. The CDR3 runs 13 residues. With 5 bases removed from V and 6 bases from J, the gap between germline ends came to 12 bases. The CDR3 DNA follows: TGCGCCAGCAGAGGGCCGCCCTCCAATGAGCAGTTCTTC. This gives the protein CASRGPPSNEQFF.